This T cell receptor beta chain was found in a study of blood T cell repertoires in COVID-19. Under the authors' procedure: Nucleated cell number was recorded as an estimate derived from reference gene primer amplification. Profiled with immunoSEQ multiplex PCR; TCRdb holds only in-frame clones, not every one. The V and J calls and clone size come from that table; D and trimming were worked out from the DNA. Among under 50,000 clones listed, 88% were seen once. The CDR3 is 16 amino acids. Unmatched junction bases numbered 12, after V lost 7 bases and J lost 5 bases. CDR1 and CDR2 (germline): MNHEY, SMNVEV (reference sequence).

The sequence derives from an older man with active COVID-19. The chain uses TRBV27 and TRBJ2-1, with 9 bases matching TRBD2. Material for sequencing was peripheral blood. The CDR3 protein is CASTRLGRGGDNEQFF. In DNA, the CDR3 is TGTGCCAGCACCCGTTTGGGGCGGGGGGGTGACAATGAGCAGTTCTTC.